This T cell receptor (beta chain) was sequenced for a study of T cell responses to AZD1222 COVID-19 vaccine. Broader study findings: Seropositive status at baseline applied to only a handful of AZD1222 recipients. Increases in Spike-specific TCR breadth and depth were seen after two AZD1222 doses. The donors showed a predominance of white British ancestry and of females, with possible underestimation of clonal diversity. The reported proportion of spike-specific TCRs targeting unmutated variant regions was nearly half.

As to this clone: The antigen remains undetermined.

Sequencing was performed with immunoSEQ multiplex PCR; in TCRdb, only in-frame clones are kept and a portion is missing. The sample contains about 170,000 clones, 90% of which appear only once. The material sequenced was peripheral blood, taken on day 0 of AZD1222 vaccination. The sequence was collected from an adult in good health.

The CDR3 sequence: CATSALREQGGYTF. The CDR3 nucleotides read TGTGCCACCAGTGCCTTACGGGAACAGGGTGGCTACACCTTC. This sequence joins TRBV24-1 and TRBJ1-2, with TRBD1 as a possible D gene (6 bases). Trimming took 5 bases from V and 7 from J, leaving 16 bases between them. Germline values: CDR1 KGHDR, CDR2 SFDVKD. The CDR3 sequence is 14 residues long.